A selection of T cell receptor beta chains follows, all from one sample in a study of beta chain features in type 1 diabetes. Here immunoSEQ multiplex PCR was the method, and the copy in TCRdb shows in-frame clones only, minus some. The table includes 600,000 or so clones, roughly 12% detected once. Sequenced sample: naive CD4+ T cells from blood. These receptor sequences come from a man aged 30 to 45 with type 1 diabetes. Both conserved end residues are part of each CDR3. D genes are given only for firm matches. Clone size is not always given. Where it is, it says once, few, many or a class for expanded clones.

d_gene: .; v_gene: TRBV7-8; abundance: few; j_gene: TRBJ1-2; CDR3aa: CASSSLGLSGYTF; CDR3nt: TGTGCCAGCAGCTCCTTGGGCCTATCTGGCTACACCTTC
d_gene: .; v_gene: TRBV11-3; abundance: few; j_gene: TRBJ2-5; CDR3aa: CASSGGRDETQYF; CDR3nt: TGTGCCAGCAGCGGGGGCCGCGATGAGACCCAGTACTTC
d_gene: .; v_gene: TRBV2; abundance: .; j_gene: TRBJ1-4; CDR3aa: CASSEAGLVNEKLFF; CDR3nt: TGTGCCAGCAGTGAAGCGGGACTGGTTAATGAAAAACTGTTTTTT
d_gene: .; v_gene: TRBV2; abundance: few; j_gene: TRBJ2-7; CDR3aa: CASRTDSYEQYF; CDR3nt: TGTGCCAGCAGAACGGACAGCTACGAGCAGTACTTC
d_gene: .; v_gene: TRBV5-1; abundance: .; j_gene: TRBJ2-1; CDR3aa: CASSEGYEQFF; CDR3nt: TGCGCCAGCAGCGAGGGCTATGAGCAGTTCTTC
d_gene: TRBD1; v_gene: TRBV9; abundance: .; j_gene: TRBJ1-6; CDR3aa: CASSPGGTGGAGNSPLHF; CDR3nt: TGTGCCAGCAGCCCCGGCGGGACAGGGGGCGCCGGCAATTCACCCCTCCACTTT
d_gene: TRBD1; v_gene: TRBV6-6; abundance: few; j_gene: TRBJ2-2; CDR3aa: CASIRDRGLGERFF; CDR3nt: TGTGCCAGTATCCGGGACAGGGGGCTCGGGGAGCGGTTTTTT
d_gene: TRBD1; v_gene: TRBV9; abundance: .; j_gene: TRBJ2-1; CDR3aa: CASSVGDRGGSYNEQFF; CDR3nt: TGTGCCAGCAGCGTAGGAGACAGGGGTGGCTCCTACAATGAGCAGTTCTTC
d_gene: .; v_gene: TRBV19; abundance: .; j_gene: TRBJ2-1; CDR3aa: CASSMASRAQFF; CDR3nt: TGTGCCAGTAGTATGGCCAGTAGAGCGCAGTTCTTC
d_gene: .; v_gene: TRBV11-2; abundance: few; j_gene: TRBJ1-5; CDR3aa: CASSPSRSQHF; CDR3nt: TGTGCCAGCAGCCCTTCGCGGTCCCAGCATTTT
d_gene: TRBD1; v_gene: TRBV27; abundance: .; j_gene: TRBJ2-5; CDR3aa: CASRRWTGTNQETQYF; CDR3nt: TGTGCCAGCAGAAGGTGGACAGGGACCAATCAAGAGACCCAGTACTTC
d_gene: .; v_gene: TRBV9; abundance: few; j_gene: TRBJ2-1; CDR3aa: CASSPPERKSRFF; CDR3nt: TGTGCCAGCAGCCCTCCCGAGAGGAAGAGCAGGTTCTTC
d_gene: .; v_gene: TRBV19; abundance: .; j_gene: TRBJ2-7; CDR3aa: CASSLGGTYEQYF; CDR3nt: TGTGCCAGTAGTCTAGGGGGAACGTACGAGCAGTACTTC